This TCR beta chain was captured in a study of shared clonotypes between healthy human individuals. Overall study: Samples came from two female and a few male donors aged 18 to 49.

Original handling: ImmunoSEQ gave junction-only sequences without quality scores, so filtering differed. Method: immunoSEQ multiplex PCR; TCRdb's copy keeps in-frame clones and lacks some. Clonal size and the V and J genes are those of that table, whereas D and trimming came from the DNA. In the table there are about 1,900,000 clones, about 95% of which are singletons. The germline V gene has CDR1 SGHKS and CDR2 YYEKEE (reference sequence). Trimming took off 5 bases at V and 0 bases at J, with 3 bases between the two ends. The CDR3 length is 11 residues. The naive CD8 fraction comprised CD45RO-negative cells positively selected for CCR7 and excluded terminally differentiated effector memory CD45RA+ cells. Within Nashville, Tennessee resided all donors, each a Caucasian adult. Remarks on this clone: A much larger clone lies a single base off, so this may be a read error. Distinct nucleotide sequences in the sample also encode this CDR3.

This chain joins TRBV5-5 and TRBJ2-7; D gene unclear. The TCR comes from a man between 18 and 35 years old in good health. Sequenced sample: naive CD8+ T cells sorted from blood. The CDR3 region is CASSPSYEQYF. CDR3 nucleotide sequence: TGTGCCAGCAGTCCCTCCTACGAGCAGTACTTC.